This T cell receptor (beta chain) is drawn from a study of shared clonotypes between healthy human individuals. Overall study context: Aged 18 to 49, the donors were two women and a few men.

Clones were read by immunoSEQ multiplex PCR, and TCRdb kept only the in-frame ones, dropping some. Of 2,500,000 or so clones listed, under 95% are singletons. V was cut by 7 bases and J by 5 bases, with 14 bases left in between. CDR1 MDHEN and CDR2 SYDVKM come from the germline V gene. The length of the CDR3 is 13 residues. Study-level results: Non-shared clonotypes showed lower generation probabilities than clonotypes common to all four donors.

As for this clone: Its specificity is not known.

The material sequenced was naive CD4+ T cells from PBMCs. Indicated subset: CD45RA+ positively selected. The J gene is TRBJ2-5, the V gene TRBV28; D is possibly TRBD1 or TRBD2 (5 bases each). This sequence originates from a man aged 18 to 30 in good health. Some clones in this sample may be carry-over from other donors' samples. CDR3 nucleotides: TGTGCCAGCACCTGGGGGATGCGGGAGACCCAGTACTTC. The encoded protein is CASTWGMRETQYF.